Below, 2 T cell receptor beta chains from the same sample are listed, as sequenced in a study of cytomegalovirus exposure and HLA in healthy donors. The data were produced by immunoSEQ multiplex PCR, yet TCRdb's version contains in-frame clones alone and is incomplete. The sample includes some 150,000 clones, roughly 86% of them seen just once. Sequencing input: PBMCs. Source of these receptors: a man between 18 and 35 years old in good health and CMV-seropositive.

The chain links TRBV28 to TRBJ1-1; 9 nucleotides agree with TRBD1. The V and J ends lost 6 bases and 1 base, in that order; junction bases with no gene match: 9. CDR1 and CDR2 (germline): MDHEN, SYDVKM. The CDR3 loop spans 16 amino acids. CDR3 nucleotide sequence: TGTGCCAGCAGGTGGTGGGTGGACAGGGGGAACACTGAAGCTTTCTTT. Residues: CASRWWVDRGNTEAFF.

This chain uses TRBV10-3 with TRBJ2-1, with 15 bases fitting TRBD2. Looked up from germline, CDR1 is ENHRY and CDR2 is SYGVKD. With 7 bases clipped from V and 5 bases from J, the junction kept 9 bases outside the gene matches. This CDR3 spans 17 amino acids. Written as DNA, the CDR3 is TGTGCCATCACCGAAGGACTAGCGGGAGGGCCCGACAATGAGCAGTTCTTC. Protein sequence: CAITEGLAGGPDNEQFF.